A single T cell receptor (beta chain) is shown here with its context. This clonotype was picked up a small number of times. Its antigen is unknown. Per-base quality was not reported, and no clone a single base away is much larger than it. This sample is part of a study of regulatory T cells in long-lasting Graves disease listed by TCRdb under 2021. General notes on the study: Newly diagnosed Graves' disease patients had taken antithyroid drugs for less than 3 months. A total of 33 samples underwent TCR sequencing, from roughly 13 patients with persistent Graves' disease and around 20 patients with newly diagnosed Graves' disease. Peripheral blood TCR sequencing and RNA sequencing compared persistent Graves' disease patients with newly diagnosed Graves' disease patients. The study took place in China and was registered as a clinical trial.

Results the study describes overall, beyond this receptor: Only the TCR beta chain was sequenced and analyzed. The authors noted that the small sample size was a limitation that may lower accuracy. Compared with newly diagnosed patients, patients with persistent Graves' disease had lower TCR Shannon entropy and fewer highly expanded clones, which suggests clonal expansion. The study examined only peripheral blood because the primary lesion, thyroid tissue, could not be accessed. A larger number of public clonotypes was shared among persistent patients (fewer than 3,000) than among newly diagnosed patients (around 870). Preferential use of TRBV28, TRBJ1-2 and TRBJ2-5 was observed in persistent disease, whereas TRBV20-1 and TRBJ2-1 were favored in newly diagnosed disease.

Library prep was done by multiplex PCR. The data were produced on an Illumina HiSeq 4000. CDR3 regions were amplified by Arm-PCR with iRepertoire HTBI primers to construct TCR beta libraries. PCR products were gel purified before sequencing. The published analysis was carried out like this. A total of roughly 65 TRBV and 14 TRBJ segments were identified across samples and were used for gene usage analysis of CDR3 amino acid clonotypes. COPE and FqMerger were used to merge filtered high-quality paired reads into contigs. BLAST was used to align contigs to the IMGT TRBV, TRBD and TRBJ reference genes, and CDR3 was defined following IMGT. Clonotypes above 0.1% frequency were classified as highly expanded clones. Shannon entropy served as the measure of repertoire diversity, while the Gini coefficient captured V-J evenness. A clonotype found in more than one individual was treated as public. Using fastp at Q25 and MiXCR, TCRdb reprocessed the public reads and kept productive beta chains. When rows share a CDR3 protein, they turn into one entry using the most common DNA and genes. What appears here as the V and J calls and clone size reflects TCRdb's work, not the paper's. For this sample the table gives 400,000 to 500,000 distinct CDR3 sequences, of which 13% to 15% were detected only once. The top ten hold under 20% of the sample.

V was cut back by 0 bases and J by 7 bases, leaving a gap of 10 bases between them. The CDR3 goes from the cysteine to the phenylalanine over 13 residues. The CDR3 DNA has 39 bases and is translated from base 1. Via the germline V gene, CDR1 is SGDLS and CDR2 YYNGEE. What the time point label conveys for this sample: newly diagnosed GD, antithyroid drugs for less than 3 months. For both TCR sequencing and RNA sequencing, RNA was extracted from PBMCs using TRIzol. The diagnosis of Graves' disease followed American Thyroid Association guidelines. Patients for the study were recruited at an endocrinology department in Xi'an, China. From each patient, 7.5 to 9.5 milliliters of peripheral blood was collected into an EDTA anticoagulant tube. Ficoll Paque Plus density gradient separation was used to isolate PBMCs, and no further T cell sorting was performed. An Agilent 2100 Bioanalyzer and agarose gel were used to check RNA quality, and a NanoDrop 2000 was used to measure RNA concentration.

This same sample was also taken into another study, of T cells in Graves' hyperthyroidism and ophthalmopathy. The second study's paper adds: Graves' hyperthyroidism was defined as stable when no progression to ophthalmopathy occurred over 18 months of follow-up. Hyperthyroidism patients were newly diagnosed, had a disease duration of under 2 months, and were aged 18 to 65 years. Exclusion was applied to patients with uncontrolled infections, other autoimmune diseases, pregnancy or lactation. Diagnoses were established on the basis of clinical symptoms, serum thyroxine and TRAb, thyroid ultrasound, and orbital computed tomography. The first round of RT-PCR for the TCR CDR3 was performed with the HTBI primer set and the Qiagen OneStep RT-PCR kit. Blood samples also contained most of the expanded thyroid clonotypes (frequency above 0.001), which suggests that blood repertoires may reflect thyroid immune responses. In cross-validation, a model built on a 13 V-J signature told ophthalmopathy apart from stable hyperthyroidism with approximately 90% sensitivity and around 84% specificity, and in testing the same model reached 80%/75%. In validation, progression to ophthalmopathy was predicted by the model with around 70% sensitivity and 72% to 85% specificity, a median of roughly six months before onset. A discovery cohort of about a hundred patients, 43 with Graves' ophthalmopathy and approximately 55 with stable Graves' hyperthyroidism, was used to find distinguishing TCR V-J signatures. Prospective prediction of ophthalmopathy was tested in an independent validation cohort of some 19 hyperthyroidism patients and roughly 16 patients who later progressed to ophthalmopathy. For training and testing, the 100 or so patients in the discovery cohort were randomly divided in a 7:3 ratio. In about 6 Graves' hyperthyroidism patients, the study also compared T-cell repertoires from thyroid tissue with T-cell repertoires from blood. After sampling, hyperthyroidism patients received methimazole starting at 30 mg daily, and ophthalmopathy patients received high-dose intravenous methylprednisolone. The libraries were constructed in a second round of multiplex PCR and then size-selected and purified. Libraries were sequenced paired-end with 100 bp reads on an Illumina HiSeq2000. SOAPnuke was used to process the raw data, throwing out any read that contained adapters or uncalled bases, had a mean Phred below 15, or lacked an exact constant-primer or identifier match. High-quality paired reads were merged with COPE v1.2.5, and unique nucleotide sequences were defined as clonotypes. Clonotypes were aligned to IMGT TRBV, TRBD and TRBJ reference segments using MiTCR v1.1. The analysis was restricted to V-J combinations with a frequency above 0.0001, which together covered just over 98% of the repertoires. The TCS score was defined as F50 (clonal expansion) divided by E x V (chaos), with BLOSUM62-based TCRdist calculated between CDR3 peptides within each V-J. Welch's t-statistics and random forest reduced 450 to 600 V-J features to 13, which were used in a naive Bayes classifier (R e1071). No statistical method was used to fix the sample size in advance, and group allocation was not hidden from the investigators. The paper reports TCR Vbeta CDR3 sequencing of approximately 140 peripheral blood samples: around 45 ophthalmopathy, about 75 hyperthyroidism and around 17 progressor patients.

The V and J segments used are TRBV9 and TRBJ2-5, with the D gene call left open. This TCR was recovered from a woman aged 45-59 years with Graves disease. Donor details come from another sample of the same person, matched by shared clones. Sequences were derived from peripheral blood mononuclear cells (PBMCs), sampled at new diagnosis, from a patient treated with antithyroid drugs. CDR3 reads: CASSVGREATQYF. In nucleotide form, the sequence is TGTGCCAGCAGCGTAGGAAGGGAAGCGACCCAGTACTTC.